Shown below are 32 T cell receptor beta chains from a single sample sequenced in a study of CD8 T cells in Susac syndrome. RNA totalling about 0.5 to 1 ug underwent reverse transcription with random hexamers. TCRdb itself ran the immunoSEQ multiplex PCR reads through MiXCR, one entry per CDR3 protein. The sample holds under 200,000 distinct CDR3 sequences, about 95% seen once. Sequencing was done on a sample of CD8+ T cells from PBMCs. These receptors were taken from a human donor with multiple sclerosis.

This chain connects TRBV3-1 to TRBJ2-1, with 10 bases identical to TRBD2. The CDR3 is made up of 21 amino acids. The ends lost 0 bases at V and 5 bases at J; junction bases unmatched: 19. Germline CDR1 LGHDT, CDR2 YNNKEL (reference sequence). CDR3 in amino acids: CASSQDYPGGAGGPWDNEQFF. The CDR3 DNA follows: TGTGCCAGCAGCCAAGATTACCCTGGCGGAGCGGGAGGGCCGTGGGACAATGAGCAGTTCTTC.

This clonotype was counted between two and nine times. The rearrangement links TRBV9 to TRBJ1-1, with a weak D call TRBD1 (5 bases). Germline V gene sequence: CDR1 SGDLS, CDR2 YYNGEE. The CDR3 has 12 residues. V lost 5 bases to trimming and J lost 0 bases, with 5 bases between them. The CDR3 DNA reads as TGTGCCAGCAGGGGGGTGAACACTGAAGCTTTCTTT. This encodes CASRGVNTEAFF.

The rearrangement joins TRBV2 to TRBJ2-1; D remains unclear. The end of the DNA is better explained by TRBJ2-7, so the J call may be wrong. The CDR3 is 13 residues long. Looked up from germline, CDR1 is SNHLY and CDR2 is FYNNEI. CDR3 in amino acids: CASSKLQIHEQYF. Here the CDR3 DNA reads TGTGCCAGCAGCAAGCTCCAGATCCACGAGCAGTACTTC.

The chain recombines TRBV9 with TRBJ2-1; no firm D call. V was trimmed by 5 bases and J by 7 bases, leaving 13 bases between them. The CDR3 has 13 residues. CDR1 and CDR2 (germline): SGDLS, YYNGEE. The CDR3 DNA sequence: TGTGCCAGCAGTTACCCGGACGGTAATGAGCAGTTCTTC. Its protein product is CASSYPDGNEQFF.

The J gene is TRBJ1-2, the V gene TRBV29-1; TRBD1 matches 10 bases. The CDR3 is 12 amino acids. With V trimmed by 3 bases and J by 9 bases, 4 bases remained unmatched. The germline gives CDR1 SQVTM, CDR2 ANQGSEA. DNA for the CDR3: TGCAGCGTTGAGTGGGACAGGGGAAGCTACACCTTC. Amino acids: CSVEWDRGSYTF.

The chain uses TRBV7-9 and TRBJ2-1; tentatively, D is TRBD2 (6 bases). CDR1 is SEHNR and CDR2 is FQNEAQ in the germline V gene (reference sequence). The CDR3 is made up of 15 amino acids. The V and J ends lost 1 base and 3 bases respectively, with 10 bases between them. This CDR3 reads CASSLGVGGYNEQFF. CDR3 DNA: TGTGCCAGCAGCTTAGGTGTGGGGGGCTACAATGAGCAGTTCTTC.

The chain is built from TRBV7-8 and TRBJ2-1, with TRBD1 matching over 7 bases. The CDR3 has 13 residues. V dropped 5 bases and J dropped 9; count of bases not matched to a gene: 7. Germline V gene data show CDR1 as SGHVS and CDR2 as FQNEAQ. CDR3 in DNA: TGTGCCAGCAGCGAAGAAGGGGGCACTGAGCAGTTCTTC. Translated: CASSEEGGTEQFF.

The chain employs TRBV29-1 and TRBJ2-1; D is unclear. Trimming removed 8 bases from V and 5 bases from J, with 16 bases in between. CDR1 and CDR2 (germline): SQVTM, ANQGSEA. The CDR3 spans 13 residues. Here the CDR3 reads CSPRIGVNNEQFF. The CDR3 bases are TGCAGCCCCCGGATCGGCGTCAACAATGAGCAGTTCTTC.

The chain has TRBV29-1 and TRBJ2-1, with D perhaps matching TRBD1 (5 bases). Deletions cut 3 bases from V and 4 bases from J, with 7 bases between. Germline V gene data show CDR1 as SQVTM and CDR2 as ANQGSEA. This CDR3 region has 12 residues. The CDR3 nucleotides read TGCAGCGTTGATAGGGGTTACAATGAGCAGTTCTTC. Residues: CSVDRGYNEQFF.

CDR3 coding DNA: TGCAGCGTTATTGGACTAGCGGGTTCCTACAATGAGCAGTTCTTC. It yields the protein CSVIGLAGSYNEQFF. V usage is TRBV29-1 and J usage is TRBJ2-1; 11 bases fit TRBD2. CDR1 is SQVTM, CDR2 ANQGSEA, per germline. J lost 1 base, V lost 5 bases, and 4 bases had no gene match. This CDR3 comprises 15 residues.

The genes are TRBV27 and TRBJ2-7; 9 bases agree with TRBD1. CDR3 length: 14 amino acids. Germline CDR1 reads MNHEY; CDR2 reads SMNVEV (reference sequence). J was trimmed by 4 bases and V by 3 bases; bases with no gene match: 4. The CDR3 DNA follows: TGTGCCAGCAGTTTTACAGGGGGCACGTACGAGCAGTACTTC. Encoded protein: CASSFTGGTYEQYF.

This chain connects TRBV20-1 to TRBJ1-4; D perhaps matches TRBD1 (6 bases). The CDR3 has 15 amino acids. The germline V and J ends were trimmed by 1 base and 3 bases, with 12 bases remaining between them. Germline lookup yields CDR1 DFQATT and CDR2 SNEGSKA (reference sequence). The CDR3 loop is CSARGTDRANEKLFF. CDR3 DNA sequence: TGCAGTGCTAGAGGAACGGACAGAGCTAATGAAAAACTGTTTTTT.

This sequence joins TRBV5-1 and TRBJ1-5, with 10 positions matching TRBD1. From germline, CDR1 is SGHRS and CDR2 YFSETQ. V was clipped by 2 bases and J by 5 bases; unmatched bases: 4. This CDR3 region has 15 residues. CDR3 DNA sequence: TGCGCCAGCAGCTTAGGGGGGACAGGGGATCAGCCCCAGCATTTT. Translated, it gives CASSLGGTGDQPQHF.

This clonotype was seen more than once but under ten times. The chain is built from TRBV11-2 and TRBJ2-2; D remains ambiguous. This CDR3 spans 13 amino acids. The V end was cut by 2 bases, the J end by 5 bases, with 6 bases between. Germline CDR1 SGHAT, CDR2 FQNNGV. The CDR3 DNA follows: TGTGCCAGCAGCTTATCGCCAACCGGGGAGCTGTTTTTT. Protein sequence: CASSLSPTGELFF.

V and J are TRBV3-1 and TRBJ2-1, with 9 bases identical to TRBD2. The J segment lost 6 bases and the V segment lost 2 bases, leaving 8 bases of the junction unmatched. Germline V gene data show CDR1 as LGHDT and CDR2 as YNNKEL (reference sequence). The CDR3 runs to 16 residues. The chain's CDR3 is CASSQPLAGSANEQFF. The CDR3 DNA sequence: TGTGCCAGCAGCCAACCTCTAGCGGGATCCGCCAATGAGCAGTTCTTC.

The V and J genes are TRBV3-1 and TRBJ2-5, with 10 bases lining up with TRBD2. The junction had 16 bases not matched to a gene; V was cut back by 1 base and J by 5 bases. This CDR3 has 19 residues. The V gene's germline CDR1 is LGHDT and CDR2 YNNKEL (reference sequence). The CDR3 DNA follows: TGTGCCAGCAGCCAAGTCGTCCTAGCGGGAGAGCCAAGTCCCGAGACCCAGTACTTC. This encodes CASSQVVLAGEPSPETQYF.

This chain connects TRBV29-1 to TRBJ1-2; D is perhaps TRBD1 (6 bases). V lost 3 bases, J lost 7 bases, and 12 bases lay in between. The CDR3 has 12 residues. Germline V gives CDR1 SQVTM, CDR2 ANQGSEA. The chain's CDR3 is CSVEGGRGGYTF. The CDR3 region has the DNA TGCAGCGTTGAGGGCGGCAGGGGTGGCTACACCTTC.

The chain uses TRBV15 and TRBJ2-1; D unresolved. Germline lookup yields CDR1 LNHNV and CDR2 YYDKDF (reference sequence). The CDR3 runs 15 residues. V lost 3 bases and J lost 0, with 9 bases in between. Written as DNA, the CDR3 is TGTGCCACCAGCAGTGACCGCAGCTCCTACAATGAGCAGTTCTTC. Protein: CATSSDRSSYNEQFF.

The chain recombines TRBV2 with TRBJ2-5; weak D call: TRBD1 (5 bases). The CDR3 is made up of 12 amino acids. The germline V gene encodes CDR1 SNHLY and CDR2 FYNNEI. V was pared by 10 bases and J by 5 bases, with 14 bases between. The CDR3 protein is CATTTASETQYF. As DNA, the CDR3 is TGTGCCACTACGACAGCTTCTGAGACCCAGTACTTC.

This chain links TRBV5-4 with TRBJ2-5; D tentatively fits TRBD1 or TRBD2 (5 bases each). Germline loops: CDR1 SGHNT, CDR2 YYREEE (reference sequence). CDR3 length: 14 amino acids. Trimming removed 4 bases from V and 5 bases from J, with 15 bases in between. CDR3 DNA: TGTGCCAGCAGCACCCTTGGGGGTCGGGAGACCCAGTACTTC. Translated, it gives CASSTLGGRETQYF.

The sample holds one count of this clonotype. The gene calls are TRBV20-1 and TRBJ1-5; maybe TRBD1 (5 bases). Germline CDR1 DFQATT, CDR2 SNEGSKA (reference sequence). The CDR3 loop spans 15 amino acids. The ends were cut back, 6 bases at V and 8 bases at J, with 23 bases in the middle. For the CDR3, the DNA is TGCAGTGCCCGGGGGTCGATTAATACCCGGGAGCCCCAGCATTTT. As protein: CSARGSINTREPQHF.

This clonotype was recorded once. The chain recombines TRBV3-1 with TRBJ2-2; TRBD1 might be the D (5 bases). The CDR3 consists of 19 residues. Germline V CDR1 and CDR2: LGHDT, YNNKEL (reference sequence). V lost 11 bases to trimming and J lost 0 bases, with 28 bases between them. This CDR3 is CASWAGITSTTPNTGELFF. CDR3 coding DNA: TGTGCCTCTTGGGCAGGGATTACCTCAACGACTCCGAACACCGGGGAGCTGTTTTTT.

The CDR3: CSGGGVRADEQYF. The CDR3 DNA sequence: TGCAGCGGAGGGGGAGTACGGGCCGACGAGCAGTACTTC. This chain links TRBV29-1 with TRBJ2-7, with D possibly TRBD1 on 6 matching bases. Germline loops: CDR1 SQVTM, CDR2 ANQGSEA. The CDR3 loop spans 13 amino acids. V shed 7 bases and J shed 5 bases, with 18 bases lying between them.

This clonotype appeared a single time. The chain couples TRBV27 to TRBJ2-1; unclear D gene. Germline V gives CDR1 MNHEY, CDR2 SMNVEV (reference sequence). V was pared by 2 bases and J by 3 bases, with 11 bases between. This CDR3 has 15 amino acids. DNA of the CDR3: TGTGCCAGCAGTTTAACCTACGGCCACTACAATGAGCAGTTCTTC. Translating it yields CASSLTYGHYNEQFF.

This chain joins TRBV27 and TRBJ2-7; the D gene is possibly TRBD2 (5 bases). V was clipped by 4 bases and J by 0 bases, with 13 bases between them. The CDR3 contains 15 residues. Looked up from germline, CDR1 is MNHEY and CDR2 is SMNVEV (reference sequence). The DNA of the CDR3 is TGTGCCAGCAGTTCCCCGGCTGGGAGCTCCTACGAGCAGTACTTC. Translating it yields CASSSPAGSSYEQYF.

The rearrangement links TRBV7-9 to TRBJ2-7; no definite D call. The germline gives CDR1 SEHNR, CDR2 FQNEAQ (reference sequence). Deletions cut 4 bases from V and 5 bases from J, with 18 bases between. The CDR3 is 15 amino acids. CDR3 residues: CASSSSRTPSNEQYF. The CDR3 region has the DNA TGTGCCAGCAGCTCCTCCAGGACCCCGTCGAACGAGCAGTACTTC.

The J gene is TRBJ1-2, the V gene TRBV29-1; TRBD1 might be the D (5 bases). Germline values: CDR1 SQVTM, CDR2 ANQGSEA. This CDR3 region has 11 residues. Trimming took off 4 bases at V and 7 bases at J, with 10 bases between the two ends. Here the CDR3 DNA reads TGCAGCGTTGTTGGGGCCCTTGGCTACACCTTC. This encodes CSVVGALGYTF.

The V and J genes are TRBV28 and TRBJ2-5; 9 bases are a match to TRBD2. J gave up 7 bases and V 7 bases, and 10 bases lay outside the gene matches. CDR1 is MDHEN, CDR2 SYDVKM, per germline. This CDR3 is 14 amino acids long. The CDR3 sequence is CASNEAGGTRTQYF. In DNA, the CDR3 is TGTGCCAGCAACGAAGCGGGAGGCACAAGGACCCAGTACTTC.

Here the CDR3 reads CATSRDEGWGNQPQHF. The CDR3 coding sequence is TGTGCCACCAGCAGAGATGAGGGGTGGGGGAATCAGCCCCAGCATTTT. The gene calls are TRBV15 and TRBJ1-5; perhaps TRBD1 as D (5 bases). The CDR3 spans 16 residues. CDR1 and CDR2 from the germline V gene are LNHNV and YYDKDF (reference sequence). V was clipped by 0 bases and J by 4 bases, with 13 bases between them. The variable domain in full, with the rest retrieved from reference TRBV15 and TRBJ1-5, is DAMVIQNPRYQVTQFGKPVTLSCSQTLNHNVMYWYQQKSSQAPKLLFHYYDKDFNNEADTPDNFQSRRPNTSFCFLDIRSPGLGDTAMYLCATSRDEGWGNQPQHFGDGTRLSIL.

This chain links TRBV29-1 with TRBJ2-3; D not certain. Per germline, CDR1 SQVTM and CDR2 ANQGSEA. Trimming removed 1 base at V and 0 bases at J, with 11 bases between. This CDR3 has 15 residues. For the CDR3, the DNA is TGCAGCGTTGAAGCAGTCGGACCAAGCACAGATACGCAGTATTTT. It translates to CSVEAVGPSTDTQYF.

The J gene is TRBJ1-4, the V gene TRBV9; 8 bases agree with TRBD1. The CDR3 runs to 13 residues. The V and J ends lost 2 bases and 13 bases, in that order; junction bases with no gene match: 7. Germline lookup yields CDR1 SGDLS and CDR2 YYNGEE. The CDR3 bases are TGTGCCAGCAGCGTGGATCACAGGGGGTTACTGTTTTTT. Its protein product is CASSVDHRGLLFF.

V and J are TRBV5-6 and TRBJ2-1, with 10 positions matching TRBD2. The germline V gene encodes CDR1 SGHDT and CDR2 YYEEEE. The CDR3 spans 15 residues. V dropped 4 bases and J dropped 4; count of bases not matched to a gene: 5. The CDR3: CASSLRAGGYNEQFF. The CDR3 DNA follows: TGTGCCAGCAGCCTACGAGCGGGAGGGTACAATGAGCAGTTCTTC.